Listed here are 31 T cell receptor beta chains from one sample, sequenced in a study of human T cells and chemical hapten exposure. Time point noted: patch test 3, about 24 weeks after DPC sensitization. Treatment reported: therapeutic diphenylcyclopropenone sensitization with weekly scalp DPC. TCRdb re-derived calls from the RACE reads in MiXCR, one entry per CDR3 protein. The sample gives some 110,000 distinct CDR3 sequences, 30% to 35% of which show up once; roughly 2.5% is in the top ten. Sequenced here: whole blood, sampled in connection with sensitization to the hapten diphenylcyclopropenone (DPC). These receptors were taken from a man aged 35-49 years with alopecia areata. Some clones in this sample may be carry-over from other donors' samples.

The genes are TRBV12-3 or TRBV12-4 and TRBJ2-4; D ambiguous. The CDR3 is 12 amino acids. V was trimmed by 7 bases and J by 8 bases, leaving 12 bases between them. CDR3 region: CASTLSLDIQYF. The CDR3, as DNA: TGTGCCAGCACCCTTTCCCTTGACATTCAGTACTTC.

This clonotype was detected a few times. The chain carries TRBV20-1 and TRBJ2-4; D is uncertain. V gave up 6 bases and J gave up 8 bases, with 8 bases separating them. This CDR3 region has 10 residues. The germline V gene encodes CDR1 DFQATT and CDR2 SNEGSKA (reference sequence). The CDR3 sequence is CSAFRDIQYF. Here the CDR3 DNA reads TGCAGTGCCTTTCGTGACATTCAGTACTTC.

The chain carries TRBV4-3 and TRBJ2-1, with TRBD2 as a possible D gene (6 bases). The V end was cut by 0 bases, the J end by 6 bases, with 12 bases between. Germline loops: CDR1 LGHNA, CDR2 YSLEER. This CDR3 spans 15 amino acids. Here the CDR3 DNA reads TGCGCCAGCAGCCAAGATCAACTAGCCTTCAATGAGCAGTTCTTC. Its translation: CASSQDQLAFNEQFF.

This clonotype was counted a few times. The chain links TRBV20-1 to TRBJ1-1; D gene unclear. Trimming left V 3 bases short and J 0 bases short, with 11 bases between. Germline V CDR1 and CDR2: DFQATT, SNEGSKA (reference sequence). The CDR3 length is 14 residues. The CDR3 loop is CSARRTVMNTEAFF. The CDR3 DNA reads as TGCAGTGCTAGGAGAACAGTCATGAACACTGAAGCTTTCTTT.

The chain employs TRBV6-5 and TRBJ1-4; 8 nucleotides line up with TRBD1. Germline V gene lookup returns CDR1 MNHEY and CDR2 SVGAGI. V lost 5 bases, J lost 5 bases, and 7 bases stayed unmatched. This CDR3 comprises 15 residues. This CDR3 reads CASSRWTGTNEKLFF. CDR3 in DNA: TGTGCCAGCAGTCGCTGGACAGGGACGAATGAAAAACTGTTTTTT.

This clonotype occurred a few times. The chain has TRBV7-2 and TRBJ2-2; 7 nucleotides agree with TRBD1. Germline assignment: CDR1 SGHTA and CDR2 FQGNSA. The ends lost 4 bases at V and 4 bases at J; junction bases unmatched: 9. This CDR3 region has 16 residues. CDR3 loop: CASSSHGTAVTGELFF. Written as DNA, the CDR3 is TGTGCCAGCAGCTCCCACGGGACAGCCGTCACCGGGGAGCTGTTTTTT.

V is TRBV6-1 and J is TRBJ2-3; a possible D gene is TRBD1 (7 bases). V was clipped by 4 bases and J by 1 base, with 15 bases between them. The CDR3 sequence is 16 residues long. The germline CDR1 and CDR2 sequences are MNHNS and SASEGT. This CDR3 reads CASSGGGTVRTDTQYF. As DNA, the CDR3 is TGTGCCAGCAGTGGCGGAGGGACAGTACGCACAGATACGCAGTATTTT.

This clonotype was seen only a few times. The chain links TRBV6-6 to TRBJ2-3, with 9 bases that match TRBD1. The CDR3 has 16 amino acids. Losses at the gene ends were 6 bases for V and 1 base for J; bases not matched to a gene: 8. Germline V gives CDR1 MNHNY, CDR2 SVGAGI (reference sequence). DNA for the CDR3: TGTGCCAGCAGGGGACAGGGTCTCCCGGGCACAGATACGCAGTATTTT. Residues: CASRGQGLPGTDTQYF.

The chain recombines TRBV5-4 with TRBJ2-7, with 8 positions matching TRBD1. V shed 4 bases, J shed 6 bases, and the junction held 6 bases outside the gene matches. Germline CDR1 is SGHNT and CDR2 is YYREEE (reference sequence). The CDR3 contains 13 residues. The CDR3 protein is CASSGQGKGEQYV. The CDR3 DNA follows: TGTGCCAGCAGCGGACAGGGCAAAGGCGAGCAGTACGTC.

The chain joins TRBV29-1 to TRBJ2-2; 8 positions match TRBD1. Trimming at V came to 6 bases and at J to 7 bases, leaving 10 bases not matched to a gene. The CDR3 length is 14 residues. Looked up from germline, CDR1 is SQVTM and CDR2 is ANQGSEA. CDR3 sequence reads: CSVLQGGFDGELFF. CDR3 nucleotides: TGCAGCGTCCTACAGGGGGGATTCGACGGGGAGCTGTTTTTT.

V gene TRBV7-6 combines with J gene TRBJ1-1; a weak D match, TRBD1 (6 bases). Per the germline V gene, CDR1 is SGHVS and CDR2 is FNYEAQ. This CDR3 comprises 16 residues. V was clipped by 1 base and J by 0 bases, with 12 bases between them. CDR3 residues: CASSLERTALNTEAFF. Written as DNA, the CDR3 is TGTGCCAGCAGCTTAGAGAGGACAGCCTTGAACACTGAAGCTTTCTTT.

This clonotype was seen more than once but under ten times. The V and J genes are TRBV20-1 and TRBJ1-1; TRBD1 agrees at 11 bases. V shed 5 bases, J shed 7 bases, and the junction held 12 bases outside the gene matches. The CDR3 is 15 residues long. Germline V lookup: CDR1 DFQATT, CDR2 SNEGSKA (reference sequence). CDR3 nucleotides: TGCAGTGCTTCCCTCGGACAGGGGGCATTTGGTGAAGCTTTCTTT. This translates into CSASLGQGAFGEAFF.

This clonotype has a count of ten or more. The chain employs TRBV7-2 and TRBJ1-1; unclear D gene. Looked up from germline, CDR1 is SGHTA and CDR2 is FQGNSA. This CDR3 is built from 12 residues. V was shortened by 3 bases and J by 6 bases, with 8 bases between the two germline ends. The CDR3 loop reads CASSFMRAEAFF. Here the CDR3 DNA reads TGTGCCAGCAGCTTCATGCGGGCTGAAGCTTTCTTT.

This clonotype was seen more than once but under ten times. The chain uses TRBV27 and TRBJ2-7; D perhaps matches TRBD1 (7 bases). The ends were cut back, 4 bases at V and 3 bases at J, with 10 bases in the middle. This CDR3 is 13 amino acids long. Germline loops: CDR1 MNHEY, CDR2 SMNVEV (reference sequence). The CDR3 sequence: CASSSRGDYEQYF. The CDR3 DNA follows: TGTGCCAGCAGTTCCAGGGGGGACTACGAGCAGTACTTC.

J is TRBJ2-7 and V is TRBV4-3; 8 bases align to TRBD2. There are 15 residues in the CDR3. With 2 bases clipped from V and 2 bases from J, the junction kept 5 bases outside the gene matches. Germline CDR1 LGHNA, CDR2 YSLEER. In DNA, the CDR3 is TGCGCCAGCAGCCAACCCAGGACTAGCCCCTACGAGCAGTACGTC. Protein: CASSQPRTSPYEQYV.

The J gene is TRBJ2-3, the V gene TRBV20-1, with 10 bases matching TRBD2. The CDR3 totals 15 residues. Trimming cost V 4 bases and J 2 bases; bases outside gene matches: 6. The germline CDR1 and CDR2 sequences are DFQATT and SNEGSKA (reference sequence). The CDR3 spells CSAILLAGSTDTQYF. The DNA of the CDR3 is TGCAGTGCTATTTTACTAGCGGGATCCACAGATACGCAGTATTTT.

This sequence joins TRBV29-1 and TRBJ1-2; 10 positions match TRBD1. The CDR3 runs 15 residues. V lost 5 bases, J lost 6 bases, and 12 bases stayed unmatched. CDR1 is SQVTM, CDR2 ANQGSEA, per germline. This CDR3 reads CSVSKGTGEEDGYTF. In DNA, the CDR3 is TGCAGCGTTTCGAAAGGGACAGGGGAGGAGGATGGCTACACCTTC.

The chain has TRBV5-1 and TRBJ1-6; no clear D. The V end lost 0 bases, the J end lost 0 bases, and 13 bases lay between the germline ends. CDR1 is SGHRS and CDR2 is YFSETQ in the germline V gene. The CDR3 runs to 18 residues. The CDR3 sequence: CASSLEDRKSSYNSPLHF. Written as DNA, the CDR3 is TGCGCCAGCAGCTTGGAGGATCGGAAGAGCTCCTATAATTCACCCCTCCACTTT.

This clonotype was counted a few times. The chain is built from TRBV20-1 and TRBJ1-1; D is uncertain. The CDR3 spans 15 residues. V was trimmed by 1 base and J by 4 bases, leaving 16 bases between them. CDR1 and CDR2 from the germline V gene are DFQATT and SNEGSKA (reference sequence). CDR3 protein: CSARATYLGSTEAFF. The CDR3 DNA is TGCAGTGCTAGAGCCACCTACTTGGGGAGCACTGAAGCTTTCTTT.

This chain links TRBV18 with TRBJ1-5; D unclear. CDR1 KGHSH and CDR2 LQKENI come from the germline V gene. The CDR3 has 14 residues. Trimming took off 0 bases at V and 6 bases at J, with 9 bases between the two ends. The CDR3, as DNA: TGTGCCAGCTCACCACCATCCGCGGGTCAGCCCCAGCATTTT. Translated, it gives CASSPPSAGQPQHF.

This chain links TRBV5-1 with TRBJ2-5, with D perhaps TRBD1 (5 bases). From germline, CDR1 is SGHRS and CDR2 YFSETQ. The germline V and J ends were trimmed by 1 base and 5 bases, with 12 bases remaining between them. The CDR3 length is 14 residues. The CDR3 region has the DNA TGCGCCAGCAGCTTGTATCAGGGTGGGGAGACCCAGTACTTC. As protein: CASSLYQGGETQYF.

The chain couples TRBV12-3 or TRBV12-4 to TRBJ2-6; D is unclear. V was clipped by 3 bases and J by 4 bases, with 7 bases between them. This CDR3 is built from 14 residues. The CDR3 sequence: CASSLNWGANVLTF. For the CDR3, the DNA is TGTGCCAGCAGTTTGAATTGGGGGGCCAACGTCCTGACTTTC.

This clonotype was observed a few times. This chain uses TRBV7-6 with TRBJ2-5; 13 positions match TRBD2. V dropped 2 bases and J dropped 5; count of bases not matched to a gene: 5. CDR3 size: 16 residues. Per the germline V gene, CDR1 is SGHVS and CDR2 is FNYEAQ. For the CDR3, the DNA is TGTGCCAGCAGCTTAACCCCGACTAGCGGGAGGGAGACCCAGTACTTC. The encoded protein is CASSLTPTSGRETQYF. The full variable domain, in which reference TRBV7-6 and TRBJ2-5 provide the parts outside the CDR3, is GAGVSQSPRYKVTKRGQDVALRCDPISGHVSLYWYRQALGQGPEFLTYFNYEAQQDKSGLPNDRFSAERPEGSISTLTIQRTEQRDSAMYRCASSLTPTSGRETQYFGPGTRLLVL.

This clonotype came up once. The chain carries TRBV29-1 and TRBJ1-1; D may be TRBD1 (6 bases). The CDR3 totals 13 residues. V was shortened by 6 bases and J by 0 bases, with 11 bases between the two germline ends. The germline gives CDR1 SQVTM, CDR2 ANQGSEA. In DNA, the CDR3 is TGCAGCGTCCGGGACAACGTGAACACTGAAGCTTTCTTT. Translated: CSVRDNVNTEAFF.

V and J are TRBV18 and TRBJ1-1; D call uncertain. Per germline, CDR1 KGHSH and CDR2 LQKENI. The V end lost 5 bases, the J end lost 2 bases, and 9 bases lay between the germline ends. The CDR3 loop spans 13 amino acids. CDR3 in amino acids: CASSTLINTEAFF. The CDR3 coding sequence is TGTGCCAGCTCAACATTAATAAACACTGAAGCTTTCTTT.

The chain uses TRBV7-2 and TRBJ2-3; D may be TRBD2 (6 bases). The germline V gene has CDR1 SGHTA and CDR2 FQGNSA. CDR3 length: 16 residues. The V end was cut by 5 bases, the J end by 0 bases, with 15 bases between. As DNA, the CDR3 is TGTGCCAGCAGCCCTCTTACGGGGACTAGCACAGATACGCAGTATTTT. Translating it yields CASSPLTGTSTDTQYF.

This clonotype was recorded once. The chain combines TRBV12-3 or TRBV12-4 with TRBJ1-5, with 11 bases aligning to TRBD1. The CDR3 is 14 residues long. J was trimmed by 6 bases and V by 5 bases; bases with no gene match: 3. The CDR3 loop reads CASSPGTGGQPQHF. The CDR3 DNA sequence: TGTGCCAGCAGTCCGGGGACAGGGGGTCAGCCCCAGCATTTT.

The chain is built from TRBV27 and TRBJ1-1; weak D call: TRBD1 (5 bases). In germline, CDR1 is MNHEY, CDR2 SMNVEV (reference sequence). The V end lost 4 bases, the J end lost 0 bases, and 9 bases lay between the germline ends. The CDR3 totals 14 residues. The chain's CDR3 is CASSWGRLNTEAFF. The CDR3 DNA follows: TGTGCCAGCAGTTGGGGACGGTTGAACACTGAAGCTTTCTTT.

The genes are TRBV21-1 and TRBJ1-5. TRBV21-1 is a recognized pseudogene. The CDR3 runs to 16 residues. The CDR3 protein is CASGPTSAGWNKPQHF. CDR3 DNA: TGTGCCAGCGGCCCCACCTCAGCGGGGTGGAATAAGCCCCAGCATTTT.

The CDR3 is CASSHTFSYEQYF. The CDR3 DNA reads TGTGCCAGCAGCCACACCTTCTCCTACGAGCAGTACTTC. The chain links TRBV7-2 to TRBJ2-7; D is ambiguous. V was cut by 5 bases and J by 0 bases, with 8 bases left in between. This CDR3 has 13 amino acids. The germline gives CDR1 SGHTA, CDR2 FQGNSA.

The table lists this clonotype with a few counts. This rearrangement joins TRBV28 to TRBJ2-3, with 7 nucleotides matching TRBD2. V lost 7 bases, J lost 5 bases, and 6 bases stayed unmatched. The CDR3 covers 13 residues. The germline V gene encodes CDR1 MDHEN and CDR2 SYDVKM. CDR3 coding DNA: TGTGCCAGCAAGGGCGGGAGTTTAGATACGCAGTATTTT. It yields the protein CASKGGSLDTQYF.